The 12 T cell receptor beta chains listed next were all sequenced from one sample in a study of T cell responses to AZD1222 COVID-19 vaccine. Clones were read by immunoSEQ multiplex PCR, and TCRdb kept only the in-frame ones, dropping some. The sample lists 95,000 to 150,000 clones, about 90% occurring once. The sample consisted of peripheral blood, taken 28 days after the second AZD1222 dose. Every receptor here comes from an adult who received the AZD1222 COVID-19 vaccine.

The CDR3 is CASSIAPGWGETQYF. The CDR3 nucleotides read TGTGCCAGTAGTATAGCCCCAGGGTGGGGAGAGACCCAGTACTTC. The chain is built from TRBV19 and TRBJ2-5, with D possibly TRBD1 on 5 matching bases. Trimming took 1 base from V and 4 from J, leaving 13 bases between them. Per germline, CDR1 LNHDA and CDR2 SQIVND (reference sequence). The CDR3 spans 15 residues.

The rearrangement uses TRBV6-5 and TRBJ1-1; 7 bases line up with TRBD1. V gave up 4 bases and J gave up 0 bases; unmatched junction bases: 2. CDR1 and CDR2 from the germline V gene are MNHEY and SVGAGI. The CDR3 is 14 amino acids. This CDR3 reads CASSSTGLNTEAFF. Here the CDR3 DNA reads TGTGCCAGCAGTTCGACAGGGCTGAACACTGAAGCTTTCTTT.

The chain couples TRBV5-1 to TRBJ2-2; the D call may be TRBD1 or TRBD2 (5 bases each). V was cut by 7 bases and J by 4 bases, with 14 bases left in between. CDR3 length: 14 residues. Germline V lookup: CDR1 SGHRS, CDR2 YFSETQ. The chain's CDR3 is CASSQGVVTGELFF. CDR3 DNA sequence: TGCGCCAGCTCCCAGGGAGTGGTCACCGGGGAGCTGTTTTTT.

The chain joins TRBV19 to TRBJ1-1; D is unresolved. Germline assignment: CDR1 LNHDA and CDR2 SQIVND (reference sequence). V was trimmed by 1 base and J by 1 base, leaving 13 bases between them. The CDR3 spans 16 residues. CDR3 in amino acids: CASSIGAGRANTEAFF. Here the CDR3 DNA reads TGTGCCAGTAGTATAGGTGCCGGGAGGGCGAACACTGAAGCTTTCTTT.

This clone was seen a handful of times. The CDR3 coding sequence is TGTGCCAGTAGCCCTTCAAGCGGGACAGCTACCTACGAGCAGTACTTC. This encodes CASSPSSGTATYEQYF. The chain is built from TRBV19 and TRBJ2-7; D tentatively fits TRBD1 or TRBD2 (7 bases each). This CDR3 is 16 amino acids long. Trimming took off 6 bases at V and 2 bases at J, with 20 bases between the two ends. Germline CDR1 is LNHDA and CDR2 is SQIVND (reference sequence).

The chain joins TRBV7-2 to TRBJ2-7; D is possibly TRBD1 (5 bases). Germline CDR1 is SGHTA and CDR2 is FQGNSA. V lost 2 bases and J lost 5, with 16 bases in between. The CDR3 has 15 residues. The CDR3 DNA follows: TGTGCCAGCAGCTTAAGTAGTGGCAGGGCCGACGAGCAGTACTTC. This codes for CASSLSSGRADEQYF.

This clone was picked up a small number of times. The chain employs TRBV3-1 (or the pseudogene TRBV3-2) and TRBJ1-2; tentatively, D is TRBD1 (5 bases). Trimming cost V 0 bases and J 7 bases, with 18 bases left between them. CDR1 and CDR2 (germline): LGHDT, YNNKEL (reference sequence). The CDR3 is 16 residues long. The CDR3 spells CASSQETGREVAGYTF. CDR3 bases: TGTGCCAGCAGCCAAGAAACGGGCAGGGAGGTCGCTGGCTACACCTTC.

The chain has TRBV7-2 and TRBJ1-5; D remains ambiguous. Germline values: CDR1 SGHTA, CDR2 FQGNSA. There are 12 residues in the CDR3. V was trimmed by 2 bases and J by 1 base, leaving 0 bases between them. CDR3 in DNA: TGTGCCAGCAGCTTAAGCAATCAGCCCCAGCATTTT. Translation: CASSLSNQPQHF.

The chain employs TRBV3-1 (or the pseudogene TRBV3-2) and TRBJ2-5; TRBD2 matches at 15 bases. The CDR3 loop spans 17 amino acids. After removal of 2 bases from V and 5 bases from J, the junction contained 6 bases not matched to a gene. Germline assignment: CDR1 LGHDT and CDR2 YNNKEL (reference sequence). The CDR3 DNA is TGTGCCAGCAGCCAACGGACTAGCGGGGGGGAGCGGGAGACCCAGTACTTC. This codes for CASSQRTSGGERETQYF.

The V call is TRBV7-2, the J call TRBJ1-1; D ambiguous. The CDR3 spans 15 residues. V was pared by 1 base and J by 1 base, with 10 bases between. In germline, CDR1 is SGHTA, CDR2 FQGNSA. The CDR3 region is CASSLVRVPNTEAFF. The CDR3 DNA sequence: TGTGCCAGCAGCTTAGTTAGAGTCCCGAACACTGAAGCTTTCTTT.

V gene TRBV11-2 combines with J gene TRBJ2-2; no definite D call. The V gene lost 1 base and the J gene lost 6 bases, with 6 bases spanning the gap. Germline V gene sequence: CDR1 SGHAT, CDR2 FQNNGV. The CDR3 consists of 13 residues. Written as DNA, the CDR3 is TGTGCCAGCAGCTTAGTGGTATCCGGGGAGCTGTTTTTT. It yields the protein CASSLVVSGELFF.

This clone was detected only once. The rearrangement links TRBV11-2 to TRBJ1-1, with 10 nucleotides matching TRBD1. Trimming at V came to 8 bases and at J to 1 base, leaving 7 bases not matched to a gene. Germline V gene sequence: CDR1 SGHAT, CDR2 FQNNGV. The CDR3 is 15 residues long. DNA of the CDR3: TGTGCCAGCCGACAGGGGGCGGTTGGGAACACTGAAGCTTTCTTT. Translation: CASRQGAVGNTEAFF.